The 6 T cell receptor beta chains listed next were all sequenced from one sample in a study of response to subunit inactivated influenza vaccine. TCRdb reprocessed the RT-PCR reads via MiXCR and lists one record per CDR3 protein. This sample has 550,000 to 800,000 distinct CDR3 sequences, with approximately 15% found just once. This sample comprised PBMCs from blood, obtained less than 15 days before vaccination. The source is a man aged 50-59 years who received an inactivated influenza vaccine.

The chain uses TRBV7-2 and TRBJ1-5; 9 bases are shared with TRBD1. The CDR3 is 16 amino acids. Per germline, CDR1 SGHTA and CDR2 FQGNSA. Trimming took 5 bases from V and 4 from J; bases not matched to a gene: 9. The CDR3, as DNA: TGTGCCAGCAGCCCTCCGGGACAGGGAGGTAATCAGCCCCAGCATTTT. It encodes CASSPPGQGGNQPQHF.

About this clonotype: A read error may produce the germline difference seen at one junction end. This CDR3 reads CVSSQAQREGQVKTDTQYF. The CDR3 DNA is TGCGTCAGCAGCCAAGCCCAGCGGGAGGGCCAAGTGAAGACAGATACGCAGTATTTT. The chain uses TRBV4-3 and TRBJ2-3; 10 bases fit TRBD2. The CDR3 spans 19 residues. The germline V gene has CDR1 LGHNA and CDR2 YSLEER.

This clonotype has only a few counts. V usage is TRBV6-1 and J usage is TRBJ1-2; 7 nucleotides match TRBD1. The germline V gene has CDR1 MNHNS and CDR2 SASEGT. Trimming cost V 6 bases and J 8 bases; bases outside gene matches: 9. The CDR3 is made up of 13 amino acids. For the CDR3, the DNA is TGTGCCAGCAGCTTGACAGGGACCGGGGGCTACACCTTC. Amino acids: CASSLTGTGGYTF.

This clonotype appeared a few times. The chain combines TRBV6-2 or TRBV6-3 with TRBJ2-7; a possible D gene is TRBD2 (5 bases). There are 13 residues in the CDR3. Per the germline V gene, CDR1 is MNHEY and CDR2 is SVGEGT. V was pared by 4 bases and J by 7 bases, with 14 bases between. The CDR3 sequence is CASSSGISREQYF. CDR3 sequence (DNA): TGTGCCAGCAGTTCGGGGATTTCAAGGGAGCAGTACTTC.

The V call is TRBV6-1, the J call TRBJ2-7; 7 positions agree with TRBD2. Germline V gene data show CDR1 as MNHNS and CDR2 as SASEGT. The CDR3 totals 15 residues. V was clipped by 7 bases and J by 3 bases; unmatched bases: 12. The CDR3, as DNA: TGTGCCAGCACCCCGGGACTATGGACTGACTACGAGCAGTACTTC. It specifies CASTPGLWTDYEQYF.

This rearrangement joins TRBV20-1 to TRBJ2-5; 7 bases are a match to TRBD2. This CDR3 is built from 14 residues. With 1 base clipped from V and 6 bases from J, the junction kept 8 bases outside the gene matches. Germline CDR1 and CDR2: DFQATT and SNEGSKA (reference sequence). CDR3 loop: CSARGGLSGQTQYF. CDR3 nucleotides: TGCAGTGCTAGAGGGGGACTTAGCGGGCAGACCCAGTACTTC.